Below, 28 T cell receptor beta chains from the same sample are listed, as sequenced in a study of shared clonotypes between healthy human individuals. The repertoire was sequenced with immunoSEQ multiplex PCR; TCRdb's copy has only in-frame clones and lacks some. Of over 2 million clones in the sample, about 95% were seen once. CD8 cells classed as naive were CD45RO-negative and positively selected for CCR7, excluding terminally differentiated effector memory CD45RA+ cells. What was sequenced was naive CD8+ T cells sorted from blood. The receptors were gathered from a man younger than 30 in good health.

This clone was found once. V gene TRBV2 combines with J gene TRBJ1-1; 8 nucleotides match TRBD1. The CDR3 has 15 residues. Germline V gene lookup returns CDR1 SNHLY and CDR2 FYNNEI. V was clipped by 6 bases and J by 4 bases; unmatched bases: 10. The chain's CDR3 is CASRGRGHMGTEAFF. The CDR3 DNA reads as TGTGCCAGCAGGGGCAGGGGGCACATGGGCACTGAAGCTTTCTTT.

The chain is built from TRBV11-2 and TRBJ2-5, with 9 bases identical to TRBD2. CDR3 length: 14 amino acids. V was clipped by 4 bases and J by 4 bases; unmatched bases: 4. CDR1 and CDR2 from the germline V gene are SGHAT and FQNNGV. For the CDR3, the DNA is TGTGCCAGCAGCTCTTGGACTAGCGTAGAGACCCAGTACTTC. Its translation is CASSSWTSVETQYF.

The chain has TRBV6-1 and TRBJ2-7; TRBD1 matches at 12 bases. Germline CDR1 reads MNHNS; CDR2 reads SASEGT. The CDR3 is made up of 16 amino acids. After removal of 0 bases from V and 4 bases from J, the junction contained 4 bases not matched to a gene. The CDR3 DNA is TGTGCCAGCAGTGAAGCGCGGGGACAGGGGGCTTACGAGCAGTACTTC. Translating it yields CASSEARGQGAYEQYF.

The chain has TRBV4-1 and TRBJ2-7; D remains ambiguous. This CDR3 has 14 amino acids. Between the trimmed V and J ends, which lost 4 bases and 3 bases, there was a span of 13 bases. CDR1 and CDR2 (germline): MGHRA, YSYEKL. In nucleotides, the CDR3 is TGCGCCAGCAGCCCCCTAGTGGGGATCTACGAGCAGTACTTC. This codes for CASSPLVGIYEQYF.

The V and J genes are TRBV19 and TRBJ2-2, with D perhaps TRBD1 (6 bases). The CDR3 is 15 residues long. CDR1 is LNHDA and CDR2 is SQIVND in the germline V gene (reference sequence). Trimming stripped 1 base from V and 4 bases from J, with 10 bases between. The chain's CDR3 is CASSIVRGPTGELFF. The CDR3 DNA follows: TGTGCCAGTAGTATAGTCAGGGGTCCCACCGGGGAGCTGTTTTTT.

The chain carries TRBV7-9 and TRBJ2-2, with 7 bases matching TRBD1. The CDR3 extends over 16 amino acids. V lost 5 bases to trimming and J lost 3 bases; unmatched junction nucleotides: 9. CDR1 SEHNR and CDR2 FQNEAQ come from the germline V gene (reference sequence). The CDR3 is CASSTRQGLYTGELFF. Written as DNA, the CDR3 is TGTGCCAGCAGCACCCGACAGGGTCTTTACACCGGGGAGCTGTTTTTT.

The chain employs TRBV15 and TRBJ2-3; D perhaps matches TRBD1 (5 bases). Germline lookup yields CDR1 LNHNV and CDR2 YYDKDF (reference sequence). The V end lost 1 base, the J end lost 0 bases, and 8 bases lay between the germline ends. This CDR3 contains 15 residues. CDR3 sequence: CATSRGTSSTDTQYF. The CDR3 DNA sequence: TGTGCCACCAGCAGAGGGACAAGCAGCACAGATACGCAGTATTTT.

This rearrangement joins TRBV6-5 to TRBJ1-1, with a weak D call TRBD1 (5 bases). Trimming removed 0 bases from V and 2 bases from J, with 10 bases in between. CDR1 is MNHEY, CDR2 SVGAGI, per germline. The CDR3 is 15 residues long. The CDR3 here is CASSYSEGINTEAFF. The CDR3 bases are TGTGCCAGCAGTTACTCAGAGGGGATCAACACTGAAGCTTTCTTT.

The V call is TRBV5-6, the J call TRBJ1-4; D remains ambiguous. Trimming pared 2 bases from V and 8 bases from J, leaving 13 bases between. Germline V gene lookup returns CDR1 SGHDT and CDR2 YYEEEE. The CDR3 sequence is 14 residues long. Here the CDR3 DNA reads TGTGCCAGCAGCTTATACGGGGATGAGGAAAAACTGTTTTTT. Its translation: CASSLYGDEEKLFF.

The chain links TRBV4-3 to TRBJ2-5; TRBD2 agrees at 9 bases. V lost 1 base, J lost 5 bases, and 5 bases stayed unmatched. In germline, CDR1 is LGHNA, CDR2 YSLEER. This CDR3 spans 15 amino acids. This CDR3 is CASSQGTGTSETQYF. CDR3 bases: TGCGCCAGCAGCCAAGGGACCGGGACTAGCGAGACCCAGTACTTC.

This clone has a single count. The rearrangement joins TRBV4-1 to TRBJ1-1; D not resolved. The CDR3 covers 17 residues. Germline CDR1 MGHRA, CDR2 YSYEKL. V dropped 4 bases and J dropped 3 bases, with 21 bases sitting between them. The CDR3: CASSPQDHSGMDTEAFF. DNA for the CDR3: TGCGCCAGCAGCCCTCAAGATCACTCCGGGATGGACACTGAAGCTTTCTTT.

V gene TRBV4-3 combines with J gene TRBJ2-2; 7 nucleotides line up with TRBD2. V was pared by 1 base and J by 6 bases, with 5 bases of the junction left unmatched. Germline V CDR1 and CDR2: LGHNA, YSLEER. This CDR3 spans 15 amino acids. In DNA form, the CDR3 reads TGCGCCAGCAGCCAAGGCGCGCTAGCGGCCGGGGAGCTGTTTTTT. Translated, it gives CASSQGALAAGELFF.

V gene TRBV7-8 combines with J gene TRBJ2-3; 11 bases align to TRBD2. V was pared by 2 bases and J by 3 bases, with 10 bases of the junction left unmatched. This CDR3 contains 18 residues. Germline V gene lookup returns CDR1 SGHVS and CDR2 FQNEAQ. The DNA of the CDR3 is TGTGCCAGCAGCTTACCGTTAGCGGGAGGGCCAGCGACAGATACGCAGTATTTT. Its protein is CASSLPLAGGPATDTQYF.

This chain connects TRBV25-1 to TRBJ2-7; D could derive from TRBD1 or TRBD2 (5 bases each). Germline V lookup: CDR1 MGHDK, CDR2 SYGVNS. Trimming took 1 base from V and 1 from J, leaving 14 bases between them. This CDR3 has 16 residues. Here the CDR3 reads CASSELIGTDSYEQYF. The CDR3 nucleotides read TGTGCCAGCAGTGAATTAATCGGGACGGATTCCTACGAGCAGTACTTC.

This sequence joins TRBV2 and TRBJ1-2; D not resolved. Germline lookup yields CDR1 SNHLY and CDR2 FYNNEI. The ends were cut back, 3 bases at V and 1 base at J, with 12 bases in the middle. The CDR3 loop spans 15 amino acids. This CDR3 is CASSDALDFNYGYTF. The CDR3 DNA follows: TGTGCCAGCAGTGATGCTCTAGACTTTAACTATGGCTACACCTTC.

Only one count was recorded for this clone. The chain recombines TRBV6-1 with TRBJ2-3, with 8 bases fitting TRBD1. The CDR3 extends over 19 amino acids. Germline lookup yields CDR1 MNHNS and CDR2 SASEGT. Trimming took 1 base from V and 0 from J; bases not matched to a gene: 12. The CDR3 bases are TGTGCCAGCAGTGAAGACAGAAAGAATTGGGACAGGAGCACAGATACGCAGTATTTT. This encodes CASSEDRKNWDRSTDTQYF.

The chain combines TRBV9 with TRBJ2-2, with D tentatively TRBD1 (5 bases). The V and J ends lost 1 base and 0 bases respectively, with 10 bases between them. The CDR3 has 16 residues. From germline, CDR1 is SGDLS and CDR2 YYNGEE. The CDR3 coding sequence is TGTGCCAGCAGCGTACCGAAGGGGACGAACACCGGGGAGCTGTTTTTT. Amino acids: CASSVPKGTNTGELFF.

The chain joins TRBV10-2 to TRBJ1-3; D not certain. V gave up 3 bases and J gave up 8 bases, with 8 bases separating them. This CDR3 comprises 12 residues. The germline V gene has CDR1 WSHSY and CDR2 SAAADI. The CDR3 coding sequence is TGCGCCAGCAGTGATTGGGGATACACCATATATTTT. Its translation is CASSDWGYTIYF.

This chain uses TRBV5-1 with TRBJ2-3; D may be TRBD2 (6 bases). Between the trimmed V and J ends, which lost 0 bases and 4 bases, there was a span of 15 bases. This CDR3 region has 16 residues. Germline loops: CDR1 SGHRS, CDR2 YFSETQ. DNA of the CDR3: TGCGCCAGCAGCTTGGTCTCAGCGGGCGCCCCAGATACGCAGTATTTT. This gives the protein CASSLVSAGAPDTQYF.

This chain links TRBV4-1 with TRBJ2-1, with 8 positions matching TRBD2. The CDR3 length is 14 residues. Germline CDR1 reads MGHRA; CDR2 reads YSYEKL. J gave up 4 bases and V 4 bases, and 3 bases lay outside the gene matches. CDR3 sequence: CASSPGRAYNEQFF. The CDR3 nucleotides read TGCGCCAGCAGCCCCGGGAGGGCATACAATGAGCAGTTCTTC.

The chain recombines TRBV19 with TRBJ1-2; D call uncertain. CDR3 length: 14 residues. The ends were cut back, 3 bases at V and 4 bases at J, with 12 bases in the middle. The germline CDR1 and CDR2 sequences are LNHDA and SQIVND (reference sequence). Here the CDR3 reads CASSIRQASYGYTF. CDR3 in DNA: TGTGCCAGTAGTATCAGGCAGGCCTCCTATGGCTACACCTTC.

Turning to this clone: The germline gene is not matched at one end of the junction; a read error may be the cause. Here the CDR3 reads CATAGGTGAGTEASF. The CDR3 region has the DNA TGTGCCACGGCGGGCGGGACAGGGGCAGGGACTGAAGCTTCCTTT. This chain joins TRBV28 and TRBJ1-1; TRBD1 agrees at 10 bases. The V gene's germline CDR1 is MDHEN and CDR2 SYDVKM. The CDR3 is made up of 15 amino acids. Supplemented by reference TRBV28 and TRBJ1-1, the full variable domain reads DVKVTQSSRYLVKRTGEKVFLECVQDMDHENMFWYRQDPGLGLRLIYFSYDVKMKEKGDIPEGYSVSREKKERFSLILESASTNQTSMYLCATAGGTGAGTEASFGQGTRLTVV.

V and J are TRBV9 and TRBJ1-2; a weak D match, TRBD1 (6 bases). Germline values: CDR1 SGDLS, CDR2 YYNGEE. The CDR3 length is 15 residues. V was trimmed by 2 bases and J by 6 bases, leaving 17 bases between them. In nucleotides, the CDR3 is TGTGCCAGCAGCGTGTCCACAGGGAGGGTGGATGGCTACACCTTC. It encodes CASSVSTGRVDGYTF.

The chain carries TRBV19 and TRBJ1-1; perhaps TRBD1 as D (6 bases). The CDR3 is made up of 12 amino acids. Germline loops: CDR1 LNHDA, CDR2 SQIVND (reference sequence). The V gene lost 7 bases and the J gene lost 5 bases, with 11 bases spanning the gap. This CDR3 reads CASTGQNTEAFF. The DNA of the CDR3 is TGTGCCAGTACCGGACAGAATACTGAAGCTTTCTTT.

The V call is TRBV14, the J call TRBJ2-1; 7 nucleotides align to TRBD1. The V and J ends lost 4 bases and 9 bases, in that order; junction bases with no gene match: 12. Germline CDR1 and CDR2: SGHDN and FVKESK. This CDR3 contains 15 residues. CDR3 protein: CASSLQGQPSGEQFF. DNA of the CDR3: TGTGCCAGCAGCCTTCAGGGACAGCCGAGTGGTGAGCAGTTCTTC.

This clone was counted once. The V gene is TRBV4-3, the J gene TRBJ2-3; 7 nucleotides match TRBD2. The CDR3 has 16 residues. Germline CDR1 and CDR2: LGHNA and YSLEER. V lost 1 base, J lost 3 bases, and 7 bases stayed unmatched. CDR3 residues: CASSQVSAGITDTQYF. Here the CDR3 DNA reads TGCGCCAGCAGCCAAGTGTCAGCGGGAATTACAGATACGCAGTATTTT.

This chain uses TRBV7-8 with TRBJ1-1, with D unclear. Trimming removed 1 base from V and 7 bases from J, with 13 bases in between. This CDR3 contains 14 residues. Germline V CDR1 and CDR2: SGHVS, FQNEAQ. DNA for the CDR3: TGTGCCAGCAGCTTAGACCGCGGGATTCTTGAAGCTTTCTTT. Its protein is CASSLDRGILEAFF.

J is TRBJ1-5 and V is TRBV25-1, with 8 positions matching TRBD1. The length of the CDR3 is 15 residues. CDR1 is MGHDK, CDR2 SYGVNS, per germline. Unmatched junction bases numbered 5, after V lost 5 bases and J lost 2 bases. DNA of the CDR3: TGTGCCAGCAGTCCTACAGGGGGTGGCAATCAGCCCCAGCATTTT. It translates to CASSPTGGGNQPQHF. Full variable domain (missing parts from reference TRBV25-1 and TRBJ1-5): EADIYQTPRYLVIGTGKKITLECSQTMGHDKMYWYQQDPGMELHLIHYSYGVNSTEKGDLSSESTVSRIRTEHFPLTLESARPSHTSQYLCASSPTGGGNQPQHFGDGTRLSIL.